Presented here are 3 T cell receptor beta chains from one specimen sequenced in a study of CD8 T cells in ankylosing spondylitis. TCRdb itself ran the 5' RACE reads through MiXCR, one entry per CDR3 protein. The sample consists of some 340,000 distinct CDR3 sequences, approximately 15% of them appearing once. Sequencing was carried out using blood, either unsorted or a sorted T cell fraction (not recorded which). These receptors were obtained from a male donor with ankylosing spondylitis or in good health (not recorded which).

The table lists this clonotype with a few counts. The J gene is TRBJ2-3, the V gene TRBV12-3 or TRBV12-4; 8 positions agree with TRBD2. CDR3 size: 15 residues. The junction had 7 bases not matched to a gene; V was cut back by 6 bases and J by 2 bases. CDR3 region: CASSRGGHPTDTQYF. The CDR3 coding sequence is TGTGCCAGCAGCCGCGGGGGGCATCCCACAGATACGCAGTATTTT.

This clonotype has ten or more counts. The V and J genes are TRBV12-3 or TRBV12-4 and TRBJ2-2, with 11 bases fitting TRBD2. The CDR3 contains 16 residues. After removal of 6 bases from V and 4 bases from J, the junction contained 7 bases not matched to a gene. CDR3 sequence: CASSLGLAEGTGELFF. DNA of the CDR3: TGTGCCAGCAGCCTGGGACTAGCGGAGGGCACCGGGGAGCTGTTTTTT.

This clonotype was counted ten times or more. The chain employs TRBV11-2 and TRBJ1-5, with a possible D match to TRBD1 (6 bases). This CDR3 is built from 13 residues. Germline V gene sequence: CDR1 SGHAT, CDR2 FQNNGV. V was clipped by 0 bases and J by 7 bases, with 7 bases between them. DNA for the CDR3: TGTGCCAGCAGCTTAGATAGGGGGCAGCCCCAGCATTTT. This gives the protein CASSLDRGQPQHF.